This is a list of T cell receptor beta chains from one sample in a study of T cells of healthy individuals. One entry per CDR3 protein results from TCRdb running MiXCR on the 5' RACE reads. Of around 79,000 distinct CDR3 sequences in the sample, about 4.8% were seen once. All receptors come from a female donor in good health. Both conserved end residues are part of each CDR3. Each record gives: D gene, J gene, V gene, clone size, CDR3 protein, CDR3 DNA. A D gene is named only where the DNA matches it firmly. Clone size is shown for a subset of rows, as once, few, many or a class of expanded clone.

- | TRBJ2-3 | TRBV20-1 | many | CSARDLAGSSGTQYF | TGCAGTGCTAGAGATCTGGCAGGGTCCTCTGGTACGCAGTATTTT
TRBD2 | TRBJ2-1 | TRBV14 | few | CASSQDPSGRNEQFF | TGTGCCAGCAGCCAAGATCCTAGCGGGAGGAATGAGCAGTTCTTC
- | TRBJ2-7 | TRBV27 | - | CASSPDWHEQYF | TGTGCCAGCAGTCCGGACTGGCACGAGCAGTACTTC
TRBD1 | TRBJ1-2 | TRBV11-2 | many | CASSLLRGRPPYGYTF | TGTGCCAGCAGCTTACTCAGGGGGCGGCCCCCCTATGGCTACACCTTC
TRBD2 | TRBJ2-1 | TRBV19 | many | CASSSRTSGRTIEGEQFF | TGTGCCAGTAGTAGCAGGACTAGCGGGAGGACGATCGAGGGTGAGCAGTTCTTC
TRBD2 | TRBJ2-2 | TRBV4-1 | few | CASSHGTMNTGELFF | TGCGCCAGCAGCCATGGGACTATGAACACCGGGGAGCTGTTTTTT
- | TRBJ2-5 | TRBV18 | - | CASFGGPIPEETQYF | TGTGCCAGCTTTGGGGGGCCTATTCCAGAAGAGACCCAGTACTTC
- | TRBJ2-7 | TRBV6-1 | - | CASTSGPYDEQYF | TGTGCCAGCACGTCGGGCCCTTACGACGAGCAGTACTTC
TRBD1 | TRBJ1-2 | TRBV9 | many | CASSRSRVTGGLDPYYGYTF | TGTGCCAGCAGCCGATCTCGAGTAACAGGGGGCCTCGACCCCTACTATGGCTACACCTTC
- | TRBJ1-1 | TRBV4-2 | many | CASSQLKGDTEAFF | TGTGCCAGCAGCCAACTCAAGGGAGACACTGAAGCTTTCTTT
- | TRBJ1-5 | TRBV7-3 | - | CASSLTTVGGPQHF | TGTGCCAGCAGCTTAACGACTGTGGGAGGGCCCCAGCATTTT
TRBD2 | TRBJ2-2 | TRBV4-3 | - | CASSQDPASGSLPNTGELFF | TGCGCCAGCAGCCAAGACCCCGCTAGCGGGAGTCTGCCGAACACCGGGGAGCTGTTTTTT
- | TRBJ2-3 | TRBV24-1 | few | CATSDSGSDTQYF | TGTGCCACCAGTGATTCAGGGTCAGATACGCAGTATTTT
- | TRBJ2-7 | TRBV7-9 | - | CASSPFLETTSSYEQYF | TGTGCCAGCAGCCCCTTCCTCGAGACTACAAGCTCCTACGAGCAGTACTTC
- | TRBJ1-2 | TRBV7-2 | few | CASSPQWRSTQSGYTF | TGTGCCAGCAGCCCCCAGTGGCGGAGTACGCAGTCCGGCTACACCTTC
- | TRBJ2-2 | TRBV6-5 | many | CASSRGGTGELFF | TGTGCCAGCAGTAGGGGGGGGACCGGGGAGCTGTTTTTT
- | TRBJ2-3 | TRBV12-3/TRBV12-4 | many | CASSLRKDTQYF | TGTGCCAGCAGTTTGAGGAAAGATACGCAGTATTTT
- | TRBJ1-1 | TRBV9 | few | CASSPLGSGMNTEAFF | TGTGCCAGCAGCCCCCTGGGTTCCGGGATGAACACTGAAGCTTTCTTT
- | TRBJ1-5 | TRBV27 | - | CASRSSGRVIQPQHF | TGTGCCAGCAGGTCAAGTGGCAGGGTCATTCAGCCCCAGCATTTT
- | TRBJ1-1 | TRBV5-1 | many | CASSPASGQAFF | TGCGCCAGCAGCCCTGCGTCCGGGCAAGCTTTCTTT
- | TRBJ1-5 | TRBV3-1 | few | CASSQDYRAKGNQPQHF | TGTGCCAGCAGCCAAGATTACCGAGCGAAGGGCAATCAGCCCCAGCATTTT
- | TRBJ2-1 | TRBV7-3 | many | CASSLDGSSNEQFF | TGTGCCAGCAGCTTAGACGGGAGTTCCAATGAGCAGTTCTTC
TRBD2 | TRBJ2-7 | TRBV28 | few | CASSFSGGSYEQYF | TGTGCCAGCAGTTTCTCGGGGGGGTCCTACGAGCAGTACTTC
- | TRBJ2-7 | TRBV3-1 | many | CASSPRMPSYEQYF | TGTGCCAGCAGCCCGAGGATGCCTTCCTACGAGCAGTACTTC
- | TRBJ1-1 | TRBV4-1 | many | CASSQDLGSSTFF | TGCGCCAGCAGCCAAGATTTGGGGAGTTCGACTTTCTTT
- | TRBJ1-5 | TRBV5-8 | many | CASSFGGNQPQHF | TGTGCCAGCAGCTTCGGGGGAAATCAGCCCCAGCATTTT
- | TRBJ2-3 | TRBV6-2/TRBV6-3 | many | CASSYVASHTDTQYF | TGTGCCAGCAGTTATGTGGCATCTCACACAGATACGCAGTATTTT
- | TRBJ1-1 | TRBV10-3 | - | CAIRPGEGQGNTEAFF | TGTGCCATCAGACCGGGAGAGGGCCAGGGGAACACTGAAGCTTTCTTT
- | TRBJ2-5 | TRBV5-1 | many | CASSANTGRTETQYF | TGCGCCAGCAGCGCTAACACAGGGAGGACCGAGACCCAGTACTTC
- | TRBJ2-1 | TRBV6-5 | many | CASSFLPSSYNEQFF | TGTGCCAGCAGTTTTCTTCCAAGCTCCTACAATGAGCAGTTCTTC
- | TRBJ2-1 | TRBV4-1 | many | CASSQVQGKYNEQFF | TGCGCCAGCAGCCAAGTGCAAGGAAAATACAATGAGCAGTTCTTC